Listed below are T cell receptor beta chains from one sample, sequenced in a study of blood T cell repertoires in COVID-19. This table comes from immunoSEQ multiplex PCR, and its TCRdb copy is limited to in-frame clones, with some not included. Among just under 350,000 clones listed, about 90% were seen once. What was sequenced was peripheral blood. The receptor source for this set is a woman between 50 and 59 years old with COVID-19, enrolled during active disease. CDR3s include the opening cysteine and the closing phenylalanine or tryptophan. A D gene is named only where the DNA matches it firmly. Only part of the rows carry a size: once, few, many, or a class if the clone is expanded.

clone_size	d_call	j_call	v_call	cdr3_aa	cdr3_nt
.	.	TRBJ1-2	TRBV29-1	CSVADRTMGNYGYTF	TGCAGCGTTGCCGACAGGACAATGGGAAACTATGGCTACACCTTC
once	TRBD2	TRBJ2-1	TRBV6-4	CASSEEASGPLRNEQFF	TGTGCCAGCAGTGAGGAGGCTAGCGGACCTCTCCGCAATGAGCAGTTCTTC
once	TRBD1	TRBJ1-5	TRBV19	CASTVTGGNQPQHF	TGTGCCAGTACAGTTACAGGGGGCAATCAGCCCCAGCATTTT
.	TRBD1	TRBJ2-5	TRBV2	CASTGTGLETQYF	TGTGCCAGCACCGGGACAGGGTTAGAGACCCAGTACTTC
.	.	TRBJ1-2	TRBV12-3/TRBV12-4	CASSGNWGYGYTF	TGTGCCTCATCAGGGAATTGGGGCTATGGCTACACCTTC
.	TRBD1	TRBJ1-3	TRBV27	CASSPGTGLSGNTIYF	TGTGCCAGCAGTCCCGGGACAGGACTCTCTGGAAACACCATATATTTT
.	.	TRBJ1-2	TRBV5-1	CASSLEPWGYTF	TGCGCCAGCAGCTTGGAGCCATGGGGCTACACCTTC
.	.	TRBJ1-2	TRBV5-4	CASSSTGRLPHGYTF	TGTGCCAGCAGCTCGACAGGCCGTCTCCCCCATGGCTACACCTTC
.	.	TRBJ2-7	TRBV20-1	CSARLGYEQYF	TGCAGTGCTAGACTCGGCTACGAGCAGTACTTC
.	TRBD1	TRBJ2-7	TRBV5-1	CASSSDRDREIREQYF	TGCGCCAGCAGCTCCGACCGGGACAGGGAGATTCGGGAGCAGTACTTC
few	.	TRBJ2-7	TRBV6-5	CASLTSSSYEQYF	TGTGCCAGTTTGACTAGTTCTTCGTACGAGCAGTACTTC
.	TRBD1	TRBJ1-6	TRBV2	CASTGQANSPLHF	TGTGCCAGCACGGGACAGGCAAATTCACCCCTCCACTTT
once	TRBD1	TRBJ2-6	TRBV18	CASSPRDSVISGANVLTF	TGTGCCAGCTCACCACGGGACAGTGTTATCTCTGGGGCCAACGTCCTGACTTTC
.	TRBD2	TRBJ2-5	TRBV6-2/TRBV6-3	CASSYSISGRETQYF	TGTGCCAGCAGTTACTCGATCAGCGGGAGGGAGACCCAGTACTTC
.	TRBD1	TRBJ1-5	TRBV10-3	CAIRGTGGSQPQHF	TGTGCCATCAGGGGGACAGGGGGGAGTCAGCCCCAGCATTTT
.	TRBD1	TRBJ1-1	TRBV6-5	CASRWVQGGVTEAFF	TGTGCCAGCAGGTGGGTCCAGGGGGGAGTTACTGAAGCTTTCTTT
.	TRBD1	TRBJ1-4	TRBV27	CASSRDRGKEKLFF	TGTGCCAGCAGTCGCGACAGGGGGAAAGAAAAACTGTTTTTT
.	.	TRBJ1-1	TRBV29-1	CSIREGNTEAFF	TGCAGCATAAGGGAGGGGAACACTGAAGCTTTCTTT
many	.	TRBJ2-3	TRBV27	CASRATMDTQYF	TGTGCCAGCAGGGCAACGATGGATACGCAGTATTTT
.	.	TRBJ2-5	TRBV7-2	CASRIGQGKTQYF	TGTGCCAGCAGAATAGGCCAGGGGAAGACCCAGTACTTC
.	TRBD1	TRBJ2-2	TRBV29-1	CSVGASGQGVTGELFF	TGCAGCGTTGGGGCATCGGGACAGGGAGTAACCGGGGAGCTGTTTTTT
.	.	TRBJ2-5	TRBV30	CAWNQREETQYF	TGTGCCTGGAACCAGCGGGAAGAGACCCAGTACTTC
.	.	TRBJ2-3	TRBV4-2	CASSQLGGQPLTDTQYF	TGTGCCAGCAGCCAACTCGGGGGACAGCCGCTCACAGATACGCAGTATTTT
once	TRBD2	TRBJ2-3	TRBV2	CASSDLAGGLGDTQYF	TGTGCCAGCAGTGATTTAGCGGGAGGATTGGGAGATACGCAGTATTTT
once	TRBD2	TRBJ2-7	TRBV5-1	CASSWTSGSSFEQYF	TGCGCCAGCAGCTGGACTAGCGGGAGTTCCTTCGAGCAGTACTTC
.	.	TRBJ1-1	TRBV6-6	CASSSTGGNTEAFF	TGTGCCAGCAGCTCCACCGGGGGAAACACTGAAGCTTTCTTT
.	TRBD2	TRBJ2-7	TRBV6-1	CASSGAGTSGSREQYF	TGTGCCAGCAGTGGAGCCGGGACTAGCGGGAGTCGGGAGCAGTACTTC
few	.	TRBJ1-5	TRBV19	CASSPQVASQPQHF	TGTGCCAGTAGTCCCCAGGTTGCCAGTCAGCCCCAGCATTTT
.	.	TRBJ2-7	TRBV2	CASTGQRYEQYF	TGTGCCAGCACGGGACAAAGATACGAGCAGTACTTC
.	.	TRBJ2-3	TRBV7-7	CASSLDGTDTQYF	TGTGCTAGCAGCTTAGACGGTACGGATACGCAGTATTTT
.	TRBD1	TRBJ2-5	TRBV9	CASSSGQNQETQYF	TGTGCCAGCAGCTCGGGACAGAACCAAGAGACCCAGTACTTC
once	.	TRBJ1-2	TRBV5-1	CASSLGPRRGSYTF	TGCGCCAGCAGCTTGGGTCCCAGGCGCGGGAGCTACACCTTC
.	TRBD2	TRBJ2-1	TRBV27	CASSLLASGAYNEQFF	TGTGCCAGCAGTTTATTGGCTAGCGGGGCGTACAATGAGCAGTTCTTC
.	TRBD1	TRBJ1-4	TRBV7-8	CASSLRGGTATEKLFF	TGTGCCAGCAGCTTAAGGGGTGGGACAGCCACTGAAAAACTGTTTTTT
.	TRBD2	TRBJ2-3	TRBV11-2	CASTPPPGLAQDTQYF	TGTGCCAGCACCCCGCCCCCCGGACTAGCCCAAGATACGCAGTATTTT
.	.	TRBJ1-5	TRBV7-8	CASSVNNQPQHF	TGTGCCAGCAGCGTAAACAATCAGCCCCAGCATTTT
.	.	TRBJ2-1	TRBV18	CASSPPTDFNEQFF	TGTGCCAGCTCACCACCGACGGACTTCAATGAGCAGTTCTTC